Reported below is one TCR beta chain. Its antigen is unknown. The junction shows a germline mismatch at one end, possibly a read error. The CDR3 extends over 14 amino acids. Germline V gene sequence: CDR1 LNHDA, CDR2 SQIVND (reference sequence). This specimen comes from a study of glioma-infiltrating T cells. Study-level results: Tissue and blood shared very few CDR3 sequences. Above-expected tissue-blood divergence occurred in all gliomas, most in low-grade ones.

Amplification of TCR alpha and beta CDR3 regions from RNA used iRepertoire nested multiplex PCR. For one-step reverse transcription and amplification, about 90-450 ng of tissue mRNA or PBMC total RNA was used. One entry per CDR3 protein, called by TCRdb with MiXCR from the multiplex PCR reads. This table holds about 210,000 distinct CDR3 sequences, 25% to 35% found once. This receptor was taken from a human donor with low-grade glioma or glioblastoma, undergoing nonglioma brain surgery, or in good health (not recorded which). This rearrangement joins TRBV19 to TRBJ2-7; tentatively, D is TRBD2 (5 bases). Sequenced sample: glioma tissue, nonneoplastic brain tissue, or PBMCs (not recorded which). This CDR3 is CPSGPQDFPYEQYF. The CDR3 nucleotides read TGTCCCAGTGGGCCCCAGGACTTCCCCTACGAGCAGTACTTC.